The T cell receptor (beta chain) described here comes from a study of blood T cells in healthy people across ages. Overall study results and limits: Samples with more naive T cells showed higher observed beta diversity.

With respect to this clonotype: Its specificity is not known.

It was with a sample-barcoded 5' primer and a J-beta primer mix that a second PCR of roughly 6 to 11 cycles was run. Each of the cDNA molecules was tagged by a template-switch adaptor with 12 random nucleotides. Each CDR3 protein gets one entry after TCRdb re-called the 5' RACE reads with MiXCR. In the table there are 780,000 or so distinct CDR3 sequences, 45% to 70% of which are singletons. V was clipped by 1 base and J by 3 bases; unmatched bases: 4. Germline V gene data show CDR1 as SGHVS and CDR2 as FNYEAQ. The CDR3 is 15 residues long. This receptor was obtained from a man aged 35 to 55 in good health. This chain joins TRBV7-6 and TRBJ2-7, with 9 bases lining up with TRBD2. The sequenced material came from blood. CDR3 in amino acids: CASSLGREGLYEQYF. The CDR3 nucleotides are TGTGCCAGCAGCTTAGGGCGGGAGGGCCTCTACGAGCAGTACTTC.